Below are 32 T cell receptor beta chains sequenced from a single sample in a study of sequential checkpoint blockade in melanoma. Assay used: immunoSEQ multiplex PCR; TCRdb lists only in-frame clones, some missing. Of about 21,000 clones in the sample, roughly 80% were seen once. Noted treatment: randomized to nivolumab then ipilimumab (arm A) or the reverse (arm B). The sample consisted of CD8+ T cells sorted from blood (inferred from file names), taken from a patient given nivolumab and ipilimumab in sequence. These receptors were taken from a human donor with melanoma.

The V gene is TRBV6-6, the J gene TRBJ2-7; 7 bases are shared with TRBD1. Per germline, CDR1 MNHNY and CDR2 SVGAGI (reference sequence). V was pared by 6 bases and J by 5 bases, with 7 bases of the junction left unmatched. The CDR3 has 13 amino acids. Here the CDR3 reads CASSLGQRNEQYF. The CDR3 coding sequence is TGTGCCAGCAGCTTGGGACAGCGGAACGAGCAGTACTTC.

V usage is TRBV7-6 and J usage is TRBJ2-2; D is perhaps TRBD2 (6 bases). V lost 5 bases, J lost 2 bases, and 9 bases lay in between. The CDR3 is made up of 14 amino acids. The V gene's germline CDR1 is SGHVS and CDR2 FNYEAQ. The DNA for the CDR3 is TGTGCCAGCAGCAGGGGACTTAACACCGGGGAGCTGTTTTTT. As protein: CASSRGLNTGELFF.

The chain joins TRBV27 to TRBJ2-5; the D gene is possibly TRBD1 (5 bases). The last part of the DNA fits TRBJ2-7 better; the J call may be wrong. Germline V gives CDR1 MNHEY, CDR2 SMNVEV (reference sequence). The CDR3 is 14 residues long. CDR3 sequence reads: CASSLGYRPYEQYF. The CDR3 coding sequence is TGTGCCAGCAGTTTAGGGTACAGGCCATACGAGCAGTACTTC.

The gene calls are TRBV9 and TRBJ1-5; a weak D match, TRBD1 (5 bases). The CDR3 consists of 15 residues. Germline V lookup: CDR1 SGDLS, CDR2 YYNGEE. Trimming cost V 4 bases and J 1 base, with 12 bases left between them. The CDR3 protein is CASSPGGGSNQPQHF. The CDR3 DNA sequence: TGTGCCAGCAGCCCCGGGGGGGGAAGCAATCAGCCCCAGCATTTT.

The rearrangement links TRBV7-8 to TRBJ2-1; no clear D gene. The CDR3 loop spans 14 amino acids. Between the trimmed V and J ends, which lost 1 base and 4 bases, there was a span of 8 bases. Germline V gene lookup returns CDR1 SGHVS and CDR2 FQNEAQ. The CDR3 reads CASSLVTPYNEQFF. Written as DNA, the CDR3 is TGTGCCAGCAGCTTAGTTACACCATACAATGAGCAGTTCTTC.

CDR3 in DNA: TGTGCCAGCATCTCCTCATGGGACAGGGGAAAGTTCTTC. Encoded protein: CASISSWDRGKFF. This chain connects TRBV11-2 to TRBJ2-1, with 10 bases matching TRBD1. There are 13 residues in the CDR3. Germline values: CDR1 SGHAT, CDR2 FQNNGV. V gave up 7 bases and J gave up 14 bases; unmatched junction bases: 11.

V and J are TRBV28 and TRBJ2-7; TRBD1 agrees at 7 bases. There are 15 residues in the CDR3. J was trimmed by 0 bases and V by 6 bases; bases with no gene match: 8. Germline CDR1 reads MDHEN; CDR2 reads SYDVKM. The CDR3 DNA follows: TGTGCCAGCAGCAGGGGAAGGGACAGCTCCTACGAGCAGTACTTC. Its protein product is CASSRGRDSSYEQYF.

This clone was counted between two and nine times. V gene TRBV2 combines with J gene TRBJ1-1; 7 nucleotides line up with TRBD1. The V and J ends lost 7 bases and 3 bases, in that order; junction bases with no gene match: 8. CDR1 is SNHLY and CDR2 is FYNNEI in the germline V gene. This CDR3 contains 14 residues. DNA of the CDR3: TGTGCCAGCAAGGGGGGACAGCTATACACTGAAGCTTTCTTT. Its protein product is CASKGGQLYTEAFF.

This rearrangement joins TRBV27 to TRBJ2-7; 7 positions agree with TRBD2. Trimming cost V 5 bases and J 2 bases; bases outside gene matches: 9. The germline V gene encodes CDR1 MNHEY and CDR2 SMNVEV (reference sequence). The CDR3 length is 15 residues. CDR3 nucleotide sequence: TGTGCCAGCAGTGTCCGAGCGGGGCGCCCCTACGAGCAGTACTTC. Its protein product is CASSVRAGRPYEQYF.

The chain has TRBV19 and TRBJ1-5; TRBD1 matches 9 bases. The CDR3 is 16 amino acids. Unmatched junction bases numbered 14, after V lost 5 bases and J lost 9 bases. Germline lookup yields CDR1 LNHDA and CDR2 SQIVND (reference sequence). CDR3 coding DNA: TGTGCCAGTAGTCCCCGGACAGGGGAGCCCGTAAGGCCCCAGCATTTT. It specifies CASSPRTGEPVRPQHF.

CDR3 sequence reads: CASSPETGTYNEQFF. The CDR3 nucleotides read TGTGCCAGCAGCCCAGAGACGGGTACCTACAATGAGCAGTTCTTC. The chain joins TRBV5-6 to TRBJ2-1; no clear D. The V gene lost 4 bases and the J gene lost 2 bases, with 13 bases spanning the gap. Germline V gene lookup returns CDR1 SGHDT and CDR2 YYEEEE. This CDR3 has 15 amino acids. The variable domain in full, with the rest retrieved from reference TRBV5-6 and TRBJ2-1, is DAGVTQSPTHLIKTRGQQVTLRCSPKSGHDTVSWYQQALGQGPQFIFQYYEEEERQRGNFPDRFSGHQFPNYSSELNVNALLLGDSALYLCASSPETGTYNEQFFGPGTRLTVL.

The V call is TRBV7-9, the J call TRBJ2-5, with 8 bases matching TRBD2. The trim removed 5 bases at V and 4 bases at J, leaving 12 bases unmatched. Germline lookup yields CDR1 SEHNR and CDR2 FQNEAQ (reference sequence). The CDR3 runs to 16 residues. The CDR3 sequence: CASSAAGEWGGETQYF. Here the CDR3 DNA reads TGTGCCAGCAGCGCAGCGGGAGAGTGGGGTGGAGAGACCCAGTACTTC.

The rearrangement joins TRBV6-5 to TRBJ2-7, with D perhaps matching TRBD1 (5 bases). There are 15 residues in the CDR3. Trimming left V 2 bases short and J 7 bases short, with 18 bases between. Per the germline V gene, CDR1 is MNHEY and CDR2 is SVGAGI. The CDR3 nucleotides read TGTGCCAGCAGTTACCCGGACGGTGCTAAGGGGGAGCAGTACTTC. Encoded protein: CASSYPDGAKGEQYF.

The rearrangement joins TRBV28 to TRBJ2-7; 10 bases match TRBD1. The CDR3 is 15 amino acids. Trimming at V came to 3 bases and at J to 4 bases, leaving 6 bases not matched to a gene. Germline V gene lookup returns CDR1 MDHEN and CDR2 SYDVKM. CDR3 in DNA: TGTGCCAGCAGTTTTCCGGGACAGGGGATGTACGAGCAGTACTTC. It yields the protein CASSFPGQGMYEQYF.

In its sample, this clone was seen a few times. The V and J genes are TRBV7-6 and TRBJ2-1; TRBD1 might be the D (6 bases). This CDR3 region has 15 residues. CDR1 SGHVS and CDR2 FNYEAQ come from the germline V gene. V was trimmed by 3 bases and J by 2 bases, leaving 11 bases between them. The CDR3 loop is CASSLTQGTYNEQFF. The CDR3 DNA is TGTGCCAGCAGCTTGACACAGGGAACCTACAATGAGCAGTTCTTC.

This clone was found once. V is TRBV19 and J is TRBJ2-7; no firm D call. The CDR3 totals 13 residues. V was trimmed by 2 bases and J by 5 bases, leaving 10 bases between them. Germline-derived CDR1 and CDR2 are LNHDA and SQIVND (reference sequence). CDR3 sequence (DNA): TGTGCCAGTAGTATAAATCCAGTCAACGAGCAGTACTTC. Translation gives CASSINPVNEQYF.

This clone was counted once. The chain uses TRBV19 and TRBJ2-7, with 8 bases fitting TRBD1. The V segment lost 4 bases and the J segment 5 bases; nucleotides outside the gene matches: 1. The germline V gene encodes CDR1 LNHDA and CDR2 SQIVND (reference sequence). This CDR3 is 12 amino acids long. In DNA form, the CDR3 reads TGTGCCAGTAGTAACAGGGGGGACGAGCAGTACTTC. Translation: CASSNRGDEQYF. Full variable domain (missing parts from reference TRBV19 and TRBJ2-7): DGGITQSPKYLFRKEGQNVTLSCEQNLNHDAMYWYRQDPGQGLRLIYYSQIVNDFQKGDIAEGYSVSREKKESFPLTVTSAQKNPTAFYLCASSNRGDEQYFGPGTRLTVT.

The rearrangement joins TRBV27 to TRBJ1-6; no clear D. The CDR3 totals 14 residues. Trimming removed 5 bases at V and 1 base at J, with 6 bases between. From germline, CDR1 is MNHEY and CDR2 SMNVEV (reference sequence). The CDR3 protein is CASSVRSYNSPLHF. The CDR3, as DNA: TGTGCCAGCAGTGTCAGGTCCTATAATTCACCCCTCCACTTT.

The chain combines TRBV7-6 with TRBJ2-3, with 7 bases fitting TRBD2. The CDR3 covers 14 residues. Germline CDR1 is SGHVS and CDR2 is FNYEAQ. J was trimmed by 0 bases and V by 6 bases; bases with no gene match: 3. CDR3 region: CASSRAGSTDTQYF. The CDR3 DNA follows: TGTGCCAGCAGTAGAGCGGGGAGCACAGATACGCAGTATTTT.

The CDR3 reads CASGLHPGQTINQPQHF. The CDR3 DNA sequence: TGTGCTAGTGGTCTTCACCCTGGACAGACCATTAATCAGCCCCAGCATTTT. J is TRBJ1-5 and V is TRBV12-5; a possible D gene is TRBD1 (6 bases). CDR1 is LGHNT, CDR2 FRNRAP, per germline. CDR3 length: 17 amino acids. Between the trimmed V and J ends, which lost 5 bases and 4 bases, there was a span of 21 bases.

The chain is built from TRBV6-1 and TRBJ2-7; 7 nucleotides match TRBD1. The germline V gene encodes CDR1 MNHNS and CDR2 SASEGT. The CDR3 spans 14 residues. After removal of 4 bases from V and 5 bases from J, the junction contained 8 bases not matched to a gene. This CDR3 reads CASSALGQADEQYF. The CDR3 coding sequence is TGTGCCAGCAGTGCCCTAGGACAGGCCGACGAGCAGTACTTC.

The V and J genes are TRBV4-1 and TRBJ2-3; D not certain. The CDR3 consists of 15 residues. CDR1 and CDR2 (germline): MGHRA, YSYEKL. The ends were cut back, 0 bases at V and 4 bases at J, with 11 bases in the middle. The CDR3: CASSQDGRKSDTQYF. In nucleotides, the CDR3 is TGCGCCAGCAGCCAAGATGGCAGAAAATCAGATACGCAGTATTTT.

The rearrangement links TRBV28 to TRBJ2-7; 7 bases are a match to TRBD1. This CDR3 contains 15 residues. V trimming: 3 bases; J trimming: 2 bases; junction bases outside the gene matches: 7. Looked up from germline, CDR1 is MDHEN and CDR2 is SYDVKM. CDR3 nucleotides: TGTGCCAGCAGTTTGATGACAGGGCGTCCCTACGAGCAGTACTTC. Translated: CASSLMTGRPYEQYF.

The chain links TRBV19 to TRBJ1-2; 7 bases match TRBD1. J lost 14 bases, V lost 5 bases, and 14 bases had no gene match. In germline, CDR1 is LNHDA, CDR2 SQIVND (reference sequence). The CDR3 totals 13 residues. CDR3 residues: CASSSRLQGGTTF. The CDR3 nucleotides read TGTGCCAGTAGTTCCCGTCTGCAGGGGGGTACGACCTTC.

The chain employs TRBV7-9 and TRBJ2-3, with 9 bases identical to TRBD1. The V segment lost 8 bases and the J segment 0 bases; nucleotides outside the gene matches: 9. The CDR3 spans 16 residues. The germline V gene encodes CDR1 SEHNR and CDR2 FQNEAQ (reference sequence). The CDR3 loop is CASSRTGVSSTDTQYF. As DNA, the CDR3 is TGTGCCAGCTCCCGGACAGGGGTCTCTAGCACAGATACGCAGTATTTT.

The chain joins TRBV5-5 to TRBJ1-6, with unresolved D. Deletions cut 0 bases from V and 10 bases from J, with 8 bases between. Germline-derived CDR1 and CDR2 are SGHKS and YYEKEE (reference sequence). CDR3 size: 13 residues. This chain's CDR3 is CASSLGLRSPLHF. The CDR3 DNA follows: TGTGCCAGCAGCTTGGGGTTGAGGTCACCCCTCCACTTT.

The chain carries TRBV13 and TRBJ2-5; D is ambiguous. Trimming took 4 bases from V and 6 from J, leaving 6 bases between them. The CDR3 loop spans 11 amino acids. Germline V CDR1 and CDR2: PRHDT, FYEKMQ (reference sequence). This CDR3 is CASSSSQTQYF. The CDR3 DNA reads TGTGCCAGCAGCTCCTCCCAGACCCAGTACTTC.

The chain links TRBV9 to TRBJ1-1; D possibly corresponds to TRBD1 (6 bases). V was trimmed by 4 bases and J by 1 base, leaving 11 bases between them. Germline V CDR1 and CDR2: SGDLS, YYNGEE. This CDR3 has 14 amino acids. The CDR3 DNA sequence: TGTGCCAGCAGCCCCTGGACAGCGAACACTGAAGCTTTCTTT. Translation: CASSPWTANTEAFF.

This sequence joins TRBV19 and TRBJ1-2; no clear D gene. Germline lookup yields CDR1 LNHDA and CDR2 SQIVND (reference sequence). The CDR3 is 11 residues long. V gave up 5 bases and J gave up 12 bases, with 13 bases separating them. CDR3 in DNA: TGTGCCAGTAGTGGAGGGTCCAGGCACACCTTC. It codes for CASSGGSRHTF.

This clone showed up just a few times. This sequence joins TRBV6-1 and TRBJ2-2; D may be TRBD1 (5 bases). V gave up 6 bases and J gave up 0 bases, with 11 bases separating them. This CDR3 has 15 residues. Germline CDR1 is MNHNS and CDR2 is SASEGT. DNA for the CDR3: TGTGCCAGCAGAGTCGACAGCCCGAACACCGGGGAGCTGTTTTTT. Its translation is CASRVDSPNTGELFF.

The V and J genes are TRBV28 and TRBJ2-7; 10 nucleotides agree with TRBD2. The trim removed 3 bases at V and 4 bases at J, leaving 9 bases unmatched. The CDR3 runs 16 residues. Germline CDR1 and CDR2: MDHEN and SYDVKM. CDR3 sequence: CASSFSPSGRAYEQYF. The CDR3 DNA reads TGTGCCAGCAGTTTCTCGCCTAGCGGGAGAGCGTACGAGCAGTACTTC. The full variable domain, completed using reference TRBV28 and TRBJ2-7, is DVKVTQSSRYLVKRTGEKVFLECVQDMDHENMFWYRQDPGLGLRLIYFSYDVKMKEKGDIPEGYSVSREKKERFSLILESASTNQTSMYLCASSFSPSGRAYEQYFGPGTRLTVT.

The rearrangement links TRBV4-1 to TRBJ2-5, with a possible D match to TRBD2 (6 bases). Germline V CDR1 and CDR2: MGHRA, YSYEKL. V lost 0 bases and J 4 bases, leaving 9 bases between the germline ends. This CDR3 is built from 14 residues. CDR3 residues: CASSQEEGRETQYF. CDR3 DNA sequence: TGCGCCAGCAGCCAAGAGGAGGGAAGAGAGACCCAGTACTTC.